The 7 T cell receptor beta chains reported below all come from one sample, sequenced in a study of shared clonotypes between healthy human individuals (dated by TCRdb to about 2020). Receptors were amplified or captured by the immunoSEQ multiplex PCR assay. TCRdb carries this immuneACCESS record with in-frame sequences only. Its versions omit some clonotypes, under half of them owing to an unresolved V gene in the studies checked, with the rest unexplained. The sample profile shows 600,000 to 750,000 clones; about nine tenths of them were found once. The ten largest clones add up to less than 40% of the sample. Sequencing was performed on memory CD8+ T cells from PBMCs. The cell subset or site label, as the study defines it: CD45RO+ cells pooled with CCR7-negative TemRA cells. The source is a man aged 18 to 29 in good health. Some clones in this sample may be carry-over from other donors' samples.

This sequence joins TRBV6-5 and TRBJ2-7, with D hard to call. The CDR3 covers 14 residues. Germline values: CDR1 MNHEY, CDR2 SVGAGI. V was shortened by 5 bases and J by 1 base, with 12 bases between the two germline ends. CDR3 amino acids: CASSPYKGSYEQYF. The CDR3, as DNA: TGTGCCAGCAGTCCATACAAGGGTTCCTACGAGCAGTACTTC.

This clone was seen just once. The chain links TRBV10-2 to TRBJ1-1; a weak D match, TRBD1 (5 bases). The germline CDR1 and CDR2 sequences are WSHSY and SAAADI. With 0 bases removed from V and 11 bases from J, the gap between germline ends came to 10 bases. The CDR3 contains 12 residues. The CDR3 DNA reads TGCGCCAGCAGTGAGTCGGGACCTCAGGCTTTCTTT. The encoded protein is CASSESGPQAFF.

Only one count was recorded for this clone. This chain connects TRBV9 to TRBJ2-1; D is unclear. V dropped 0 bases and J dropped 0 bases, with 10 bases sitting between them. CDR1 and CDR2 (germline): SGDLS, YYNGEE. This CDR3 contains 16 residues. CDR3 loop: CASSVEWASSYNEQFF. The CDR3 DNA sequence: TGTGCCAGCAGCGTAGAGTGGGCGAGCTCCTACAATGAGCAGTTCTTC.

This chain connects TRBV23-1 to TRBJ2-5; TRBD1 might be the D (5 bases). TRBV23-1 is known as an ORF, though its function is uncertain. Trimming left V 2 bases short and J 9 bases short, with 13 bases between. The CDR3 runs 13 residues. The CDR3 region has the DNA TGCGCCAGCAGTCAAAAGGGGCCTGGGGCCCAGTACTTC. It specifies CASSQKGPGAQYF.

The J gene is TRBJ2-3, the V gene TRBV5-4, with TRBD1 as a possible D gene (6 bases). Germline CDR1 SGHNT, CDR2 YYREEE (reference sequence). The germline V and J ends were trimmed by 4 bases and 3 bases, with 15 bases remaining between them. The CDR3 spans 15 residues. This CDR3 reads CASSPMTGLTDTQYF. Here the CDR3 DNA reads TGTGCCAGCAGCCCCATGACAGGCTTAACAGATACGCAGTATTTT.

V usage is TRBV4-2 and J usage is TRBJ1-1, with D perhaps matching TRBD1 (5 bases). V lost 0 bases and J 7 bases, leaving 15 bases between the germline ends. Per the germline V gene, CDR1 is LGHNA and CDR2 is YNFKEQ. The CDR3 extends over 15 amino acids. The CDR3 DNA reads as TGTGCCAGCAGCCAAGAGGACCAAGTGGGGGTTGAAGCTTTCTTT. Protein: CASSQEDQVGVEAFF.

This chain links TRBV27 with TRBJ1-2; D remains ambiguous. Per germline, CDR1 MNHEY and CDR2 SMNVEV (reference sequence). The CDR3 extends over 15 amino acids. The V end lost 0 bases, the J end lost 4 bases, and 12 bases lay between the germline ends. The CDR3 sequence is CASSLSEGPLYGYTF. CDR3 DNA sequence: TGTGCCAGCAGTTTATCCGAGGGCCCCCTCTATGGCTACACCTTC.